The 27 T cell receptor beta chains listed next were all sequenced from one sample in a study of T cells after yellow fever vaccination. Each CDR3 protein gets one entry after TCRdb re-called the 5' RACE reads with MiXCR. The profile shows 510,000 or so distinct CDR3 sequences, about 19% of them singletons. The specimen comprised PBMCs, sampled 15 days after the yellow fever booster vaccination. The receptors stem from a man aged 30-40 years who received the YFV17D yellow fever vaccine.

The gene calls are TRBV5-1 and TRBJ2-3, with TRBD2 matching 8 bases. V lost 4 bases to trimming and J lost 4 bases; unmatched junction nucleotides: 8. There are 15 residues in the CDR3. The germline gives CDR1 SGHRS, CDR2 YFSETQ. CDR3 bases: TGCGCCAGCAGCCATAGCGGGAATCCTCCAGATACGCAGTATTTT. The encoded protein is CASSHSGNPPDTQYF.

This clonotype was counted between two and nine times. The chain recombines TRBV27 with TRBJ2-3; perhaps TRBD2 as D (6 bases). Trimming stripped 4 bases from V and 4 bases from J, with 15 bases between. This CDR3 contains 15 residues. The germline V gene encodes CDR1 MNHEY and CDR2 SMNVEV (reference sequence). The CDR3 sequence: CASSSSRTTADTQYF. CDR3 bases: TGTGCCAGCAGTTCTAGTCGGACTACCGCAGATACGCAGTATTTT.

The chain couples TRBV20-1 to TRBJ2-7; D remains unclear. V was clipped by 0 bases and J by 3 bases, with 3 bases between them. The CDR3 totals 11 residues. Germline-derived CDR1 and CDR2 are DFQATT and SNEGSKA (reference sequence). The DNA of the CDR3 is TGCAGTGCTAGAGAGGACTACGAGCAGTACTTC. It translates to CSAREDYEQYF.

The chain carries TRBV20-1 and TRBJ2-5; D gene uncertain. Germline V gives CDR1 DFQATT, CDR2 SNEGSKA (reference sequence). The CDR3 runs 13 residues. The V and J ends lost 3 bases and 5 bases respectively, with 13 bases between them. The CDR3 loop reads CSASPPPMETQYF. The DNA for the CDR3 is TGCAGTGCTAGTCCGCCGCCTATGGAGACCCAGTACTTC.

This clonotype was counted between two and nine times. This sequence joins TRBV18 and TRBJ2-3, with D perhaps assigned TRBD1 or TRBD2 (5 bases each). Germline V gives CDR1 KGHSH, CDR2 LQKENI. The length of the CDR3 is 15 residues. The V end was cut by 5 bases, the J end by 5 bases, with 17 bases between. CDR3 nucleotides: TGTGCCAGCTCAAACGGGAAGGGACCCAAAGATACGCAGTATTTT. Its translation is CASSNGKGPKDTQYF.

The rearrangement joins TRBV29-1 to TRBJ2-7, with unresolved D. Trimming removed 1 base at V and 2 bases at J, with 9 bases between. Per the germline V gene, CDR1 is SQVTM and CDR2 is ANQGSEA. This CDR3 comprises 13 residues. This CDR3 reads CSVEVGSTYEQYF. CDR3 nucleotides: TGCAGCGTTGAAGTTGGGTCAACCTACGAGCAGTACTTC.

The rearrangement uses TRBV6-2 or TRBV6-3 and TRBJ2-3, with no clear D. This CDR3 has 12 amino acids. Per the germline V gene, CDR1 is MNHEY and CDR2 is SVGEGT. V was clipped by 7 bases and J by 9 bases, with 14 bases between them. CDR3 DNA sequence: TGTGCCAGCACCGACGGAATACCGACGCAGTATTTT. Translation: CASTDGIPTQYF.

The chain employs TRBV20-1 and TRBJ2-5; TRBD1 aligns across 8 bases. Unmatched junction bases numbered 5, after V lost 6 bases and J lost 5 bases. The CDR3 has 12 amino acids. CDR1 and CDR2 from the germline V gene are DFQATT and SNEGSKA (reference sequence). The CDR3 DNA sequence: TGCAGTGCCTTGACAGGGGAGGAGACCCAGTACTTC. Its protein is CSALTGEETQYF.

The chain joins TRBV20-1 to TRBJ1-2; 8 positions match TRBD1. Looked up from germline, CDR1 is DFQATT and CDR2 is SNEGSKA (reference sequence). V lost 6 bases and J lost 5; bases outside the gene matches: 8. This CDR3 comprises 13 residues. The CDR3 is CSAPDRGGYGYTF. The CDR3 DNA reads TGCAGTGCCCCCGACAGGGGAGGATATGGCTACACCTTC.

This rearrangement joins TRBV6-2 or TRBV6-3 to TRBJ2-3, with D possibly being TRBD2 (6 bases). Between the trimmed V and J ends, which lost 2 bases and 6 bases, there was a span of 15 bases. In germline, CDR1 is MNHEY, CDR2 SVGEGT. The CDR3 sequence is 15 residues long. The CDR3 sequence is CASSYGAGPGDTQYF. The CDR3 DNA reads as TGTGCCAGCAGTTACGGCGCGGGACCGGGGGATACGCAGTATTTT.

This clonotype has more than one count but fewer than ten. V is TRBV4-2 and J is TRBJ1-1; 7 positions agree with TRBD1. Germline V gene lookup returns CDR1 LGHNA and CDR2 YNFKEQ. The CDR3 is made up of 15 amino acids. The junction had 7 bases not matched to a gene; V was cut back by 5 bases and J by 1 base. CDR3 in amino acids: CASSGNRGGNTEAFF. The CDR3 DNA reads TGTGCCAGCAGCGGAAACAGGGGTGGGAACACTGAAGCTTTCTTT.

The CDR3 nucleotides read TGTGCCAGCAGGCCGACAGGGGCTCTCTCCTACGAGCAGTACTTC. It is translated as CASRPTGALSYEQYF. The chain joins TRBV28 to TRBJ2-7; 8 nucleotides match TRBD1. V lost 6 bases and J lost 0; bases outside the gene matches: 7. CDR1 is MDHEN and CDR2 is SYDVKM in the germline V gene. This CDR3 contains 15 residues.

There are a few counts of this clonotype. The chain uses TRBV11-2 and TRBJ2-1; TRBD2 matches at 8 bases. The CDR3 loop spans 18 amino acids. Germline lookup yields CDR1 SGHAT and CDR2 FQNNGV. V shed 4 bases and J 4 bases; nucleotides not matched to a gene: 15. The CDR3 protein is CASSSFTLTGTRYNEQFF. The CDR3 DNA reads TGTGCCAGCAGCTCGTTCACCTTGACCGGGACTAGATACAATGAGCAGTTCTTC.

The rearrangement uses TRBV3-1 and TRBJ2-1; 11 nucleotides match TRBD2. The CDR3 runs 17 residues. Germline trimming cut 2 bases from V and 6 bases from J; bases unmatched to any gene: 9. The germline V gene encodes CDR1 LGHDT and CDR2 YNNKEL (reference sequence). The CDR3 region has the DNA TGTGCCAGCAGCCAAAAGGCTAGCGGGGGGCTGGTCAATGAGCAGTTCTTC. Protein: CASSQKASGGLVNEQFF.

This clonotype showed up just a few times. V is TRBV20-1 and J is TRBJ2-3; tentatively, D is TRBD1 (6 bases). Per germline, CDR1 DFQATT and CDR2 SNEGSKA (reference sequence). This CDR3 has 15 residues. V lost 5 bases and J 2 bases, leaving 17 bases between the germline ends. The CDR3 protein is CSAAPTGGYTDTQYF. The CDR3 DNA reads as TGCAGTGCTGCCCCGACAGGCGGGTACACAGATACGCAGTATTTT.

V and J are TRBV20-1 and TRBJ1-2; D uncertain. Per germline, CDR1 DFQATT and CDR2 SNEGSKA (reference sequence). The CDR3 covers 13 residues. V lost 0 bases, J lost 5 bases, and 10 bases lay in between. Here the CDR3 DNA reads TGCAGTGCTAGAGATATTGGTGTGTATGGCTACACCTTC. Translating gives CSARDIGVYGYTF.

This clonotype has more than one count but fewer than ten. The J gene is TRBJ2-1, the V gene TRBV7-2; D might be TRBD1 (6 bases). CDR1 SGHTA and CDR2 FQGNSA come from the germline V gene. V was clipped by 4 bases and J by 1 base, with 11 bases between them. The length of the CDR3 is 15 residues. The CDR3 is CASSSDRQSYNEQFF. CDR3 nucleotide sequence: TGTGCCAGCAGCTCAGACAGGCAGTCCTACAATGAGCAGTTCTTC.

This clonotype was seen a handful of times. The V call is TRBV5-1, the J call TRBJ2-1; 12 bases line up with TRBD2. Germline V gene data show CDR1 as SGHRS and CDR2 as YFSETQ. J lost 5 bases, V lost 4 bases, and 16 bases had no gene match. There are 19 residues in the CDR3. The CDR3 nucleotides are TGCGCCAGCAGCGAAACCGGGACGGAAACTAGCGGGAGGAACAATGAGCAGTTCTTC. It codes for CASSETGTETSGRNNEQFF. Filled out from reference TRBV5-1 and TRBJ2-1, the complete variable domain reads KAGVTQTPRYLIKTRGQQVTLSCSPISGHRSVSWYQQTPGQGLQFLFEYFSETQRNKGNFPGRFSGRQFSNSRSEMNVSTLELGDSALYLCASSETGTETSGRNNEQFFGPGTRLTVL.

The V and J genes are TRBV5-1 and TRBJ1-1; unclear D gene. Germline CDR1 is SGHRS and CDR2 is YFSETQ. This CDR3 contains 13 residues. V lost 1 base and J lost 7, with 11 bases in between. The DNA of the CDR3 is TGCGCCAGCAGCTTGTGGCAGGACGGTGAAGCTTTCTTT. Protein product: CASSLWQDGEAFF. Based on the CDR3 plus reference TRBV5-1 and TRBJ1-1, the full variable domain is KAGVTQTPRYLIKTRGQQVTLSCSPISGHRSVSWYQQTPGQGLQFLFEYFSETQRNKGNFPGRFSGRQFSNSRSEMNVSTLELGDSALYLCASSLWQDGEAFFGQGTRLTVV.

V and J are TRBV12-3 or TRBV12-4 and TRBJ2-1, with 9 positions matching TRBD1. V lost 5 bases to trimming and J lost 7 bases; unmatched junction nucleotides: 15. The CDR3 is 17 amino acids. CDR3 coding DNA: TGTGCCAGCAGTCCAGTTAAGGGACAGGGTGGCCTTAATGAGCAGTTCTTC. Its protein product is CASSPVKGQGGLNEQFF.

This clonotype was found a few times. J is TRBJ1-2 and V is TRBV28; D gene uncertain. Between the trimmed V and J ends, which lost 6 bases and 9 bases, there was a span of 8 bases. This CDR3 is 10 amino acids long. CDR1 MDHEN and CDR2 SYDVKM come from the germline V gene. CDR3 sequence: CASRDVRYTF. The CDR3 DNA follows: TGTGCCAGCAGAGATGTGCGCTACACCTTC.

The CDR3 loop reads CASSLFLTGQGNTGELFF. CDR3 bases: TGTGCCAGCAGCCTTTTTTTGACGGGACAGGGGAACACCGGGGAGCTGTTTTTT. The gene calls are TRBV4-2 and TRBJ2-2; TRBD1 matches 9 bases. CDR3 length: 18 residues. J lost 1 base, V lost 4 bases, and 10 bases had no gene match. Per germline, CDR1 LGHNA and CDR2 YNFKEQ.

This clonotype was observed a few times. One end of the junction varies from germline; a read error may be responsible. The J gene is TRBJ2-2, the V gene TRBV7-3, with 9 bases aligning to TRBD1. The CDR3 spans 16 residues. The germline gives CDR1 SGHTA, CDR2 FQGTGA. CDR3 coding DNA: TGTGCCAGCAGCGTAACAGGGGGCCGGGGGACCGGGGAGCTGTTTTTT. Its translation: CASSVTGGRGTGELFF.

This clonotype was seen a handful of times. The rearrangement links TRBV15 to TRBJ2-1; maybe TRBD2 (5 bases). The CDR3 consists of 16 residues. Germline V gives CDR1 LNHNV, CDR2 YYDKDF (reference sequence). V was cut by 0 bases and J by 6 bases, with 15 bases left in between. CDR3 coding DNA: TGTGCCACCAGCAGAGAAGGGAGACAAGTATTCAATGAGCAGTTCTTC. Its translation is CATSREGRQVFNEQFF.

In its sample, this clonotype was seen a few times. The chain uses TRBV20-1 and TRBJ2-2, with TRBD2 identical over 10 bases. Losses at the gene ends were 0 bases for V and 2 bases for J; bases not matched to a gene: 6. Germline V gene data show CDR1 as DFQATT and CDR2 as SNEGSKA (reference sequence). The CDR3 loop spans 17 amino acids. This chain's CDR3 is CSARDPGLAENTGELFF. The CDR3 nucleotides read TGCAGTGCTAGAGATCCCGGACTAGCGGAAAACACCGGGGAGCTGTTTTTT.

This clonotype has more than one count but fewer than ten. The chain carries TRBV7-2 and TRBJ1-1, with a weak D call TRBD1 (5 bases). The ends were cut back, 5 bases at V and 5 bases at J, with 15 bases in the middle. Germline values: CDR1 SGHTA, CDR2 FQGNSA. The CDR3 is 14 residues long. CDR3 DNA: TGTGCCAGCAGCCACCCCGGGGGTTGGACTGAAGCTTTCTTT. This translates into CASSHPGGWTEAFF.

This clonotype has just a few counts. The chain carries TRBV5-1 and TRBJ2-5, with D possibly TRBD1 on 5 matching bases. The germline V gene encodes CDR1 SGHRS and CDR2 YFSETQ. The CDR3 has 13 amino acids. Trimming took 4 bases from V and 4 from J, leaving 11 bases between them. The CDR3 protein is CASSTRVTETQYF. CDR3 DNA: TGCGCCAGCAGCACCAGGGTTACAGAGACCCAGTACTTC.